These 14 T cell receptor beta chains came from one sample sequenced in a study of control samples from healthy donors and cancer patients. The table came from immunoSEQ multiplex PCR; TCRdb's copy has only in-frame clones and leaves some out. The sample has about 120,000 clones; 91% are singletons. Material: blood. Receptors were obtained from a woman aged 18-35 years in good health.

This chain links TRBV7-3 with TRBJ2-7, with TRBD1 identical over 7 bases. The CDR3 is made up of 14 amino acids. The V segment lost 5 bases and the J segment 3 bases; nucleotides outside the gene matches: 7. Germline V gene data show CDR1 as SGHTA and CDR2 as FQGTGA. The CDR3 DNA follows: TGTGCCAGCAGCCCAACAGGGGAAATCTACGAGCAGTACTTC. Translating it yields CASSPTGEIYEQYF. The entire variable domain, with the rest obtained from reference TRBV7-3 and TRBJ2-7, is as follows: GAGVSQTPSNKVTEKGKYVELRCDPISGHTALYWYRQSLGQGPEFLIYFQGTGAADDSGLPNDRFFAVRPEGSVSTLKIQRTERGDSAVYLCASSPTGEIYEQYFGPGTRLTVT.

The rearrangement uses TRBV5-6 and TRBJ1-2, with TRBD1 as a possible D gene (6 bases). The V end lost 1 base, the J end lost 4 bases, and 11 bases lay between the germline ends. This CDR3 region has 14 residues. The germline gives CDR1 SGHDT, CDR2 YYEEEE. In DNA form, the CDR3 reads TGTGCCAGCAGCTTGAGTGACAGGTTCTATGGCTACACCTTC. Its protein product is CASSLSDRFYGYTF. Looking up the rest from reference TRBV5-6 and TRBJ1-2 gives the full variable domain: DAGVTQSPTHLIKTRGQQVTLRCSPKSGHDTVSWYQQALGQGPQFIFQYYEEEERQRGNFPDRFSGHQFPNYSSELNVNALLLGDSALYLCASSLSDRFYGYTFGSGTRLTVV.

The rearrangement uses TRBV7-3 and TRBJ2-2, with a tentative D call TRBD1 (5 bases). Trimming pared 4 bases from V and 7 bases from J, leaving 13 bases between. Per the germline V gene, CDR1 is SGHTA and CDR2 is FQGTGA. This CDR3 has 14 residues. CDR3: CASSSRQSDGELFF. DNA of the CDR3: TGTGCCAGCAGCTCCCGACAGAGCGACGGGGAGCTGTTTTTT.

The rearrangement joins TRBV28 to TRBJ1-1, with 8 positions matching TRBD1. V was pared by 2 bases and J by 0 bases, with 5 bases of the junction left unmatched. This CDR3 is 16 amino acids long. Germline loops: CDR1 MDHEN, CDR2 SYDVKM. This CDR3 is CASSLTRTGMNTEAFF. The CDR3 DNA follows: TGTGCCAGCAGTTTAACCCGGACAGGGATGAACACTGAAGCTTTCTTT.

The chain recombines TRBV28 with TRBJ1-2; a possible D gene is TRBD1 (6 bases). CDR3 length: 14 amino acids. CDR1 and CDR2 from the germline V gene are MDHEN and SYDVKM. The V and J ends lost 4 bases and 4 bases respectively, with 13 bases between them. CDR3 DNA sequence: TGTGCCAGCAGTTCCGGGGGCGCGGGCTATGGCTACACCTTC. Its translation is CASSSGGAGYGYTF.

The chain has TRBV4-3 and TRBJ1-2; D remains ambiguous. Germline V gene sequence: CDR1 LGHNA, CDR2 YSLEER. The CDR3 is made up of 13 amino acids. V lost 1 base to trimming and J lost 8 bases, with 11 bases between them. The CDR3 DNA reads as TGCGCCAGCAGCCAAGCTGACGTCGGCGGCTACACCTTC. Encoded protein: CASSQADVGGYTF.

The chain links TRBV13 to TRBJ1-1; a possible D gene is TRBD1 (6 bases). Trimming removed 3 bases at V and 1 base at J, with 15 bases between. Germline values: CDR1 PRHDT, CDR2 FYEKMQ (reference sequence). The CDR3 loop spans 16 amino acids. CDR3 sequence reads: CASSFRPPGQNTEAFF. DNA for the CDR3: TGTGCCAGCAGCTTTAGACCCCCGGGACAGAACACTGAAGCTTTCTTT.

V and J are TRBV27 and TRBJ2-1, with TRBD2 identical over 10 bases. V dropped 6 bases and J dropped 9; count of bases not matched to a gene: 11. CDR1 MNHEY and CDR2 SMNVEV come from the germline V gene (reference sequence). The CDR3 has 15 residues. The CDR3 nucleotides read TGTGCCAGCAGGGGCGGGACTAGCGTTCGTGGTGAGCAGTTCTTC. Translated, it gives CASRGGTSVRGEQFF.

The rearrangement joins TRBV7-3 to TRBJ2-2; D is unresolved. Trimming pared 2 bases from V and 4 bases from J, leaving 5 bases between. CDR3 length equals 13 residues. Per the germline V gene, CDR1 is SGHTA and CDR2 is FQGTGA. The chain's CDR3 is CASSLVTTGELFF. The DNA for the CDR3 is TGTGCCAGCAGCTTAGTTACCACCGGGGAGCTGTTTTTT. The full variable domain, with the rest looked up from reference TRBV7-3 and TRBJ2-2, is GAGVSQTPSNKVTEKGKYVELRCDPISGHTALYWYRQSLGQGPEFLIYFQGTGAADDSGLPNDRFFAVRPEGSVSTLKIQRTERGDSAVYLCASSLVTTGELFFGEGSRLTVL.

The rearrangement links TRBV27 to TRBJ1-2; 7 nucleotides match TRBD1. Germline loops: CDR1 MNHEY, CDR2 SMNVEV (reference sequence). The CDR3 length is 16 residues. The junction had 15 bases not matched to a gene; V was cut back by 5 bases and J by 6 bases. This CDR3 reads CASSPAQAGGRHGYTF. The CDR3, as DNA: TGTGCCAGCAGTCCCGCCCAGGCAGGGGGTCGTCATGGCTACACCTTC.

The chain couples TRBV4-2 to TRBJ1-2; D unclear. V was pared by 0 bases and J by 8 bases, with 16 bases between. The CDR3 length is 15 residues. Germline assignment: CDR1 LGHNA and CDR2 YNFKEQ. Here the CDR3 reads CASSQERHPLGGYTF. Written as DNA, the CDR3 is TGTGCCAGCAGCCAAGAAAGGCATCCGCTGGGAGGCTACACCTTC.

J is TRBJ1-1 and V is TRBV20-1; D gene ambiguous. Germline CDR1 reads DFQATT; CDR2 reads SNEGSKA (reference sequence). Trimming took off 4 bases at V and 3 bases at J, with 6 bases between the two ends. CDR3 length: 11 residues. CDR3 nucleotide sequence: TGCAGTGCTAACACCTACACTGAAGCTTTCTTT. Amino acids: CSANTYTEAFF.

This clone was counted a few times. DNA of the CDR3: TGTGCCAGCAGCTTGCCTGCGTCGGGCGGAGGCAACACCGGGGAGCTGTTTTTT. It codes for CASSLPASGGGNTGELFF. The J gene is TRBJ2-2, the V gene TRBV7-2; perhaps TRBD2 as D (5 bases). Trimming removed 3 bases from V and 2 bases from J, with 19 bases in between. Germline lookup yields CDR1 SGHTA and CDR2 FQGNSA. This CDR3 comprises 18 residues. Full variable domain (outside the CDR3, taken from reference TRBV7-2 and TRBJ2-2): GAGVSQSPSNKVTEKGKDVELRCDPISGHTALYWYRQSLGQGLEFLIYFQGNSAPDKSGLPSDRFSAERTGGSVSTLTIQRTQQEDSAVYLCASSLPASGGGNTGELFFGEGSRLTVL.

The rearrangement links TRBV27 to TRBJ2-1; D could derive from TRBD1 or TRBD2 (6 bases each). Germline V gene lookup returns CDR1 MNHEY and CDR2 SMNVEV (reference sequence). With 6 bases removed from V and 9 bases from J, the gap between germline ends came to 21 bases. The CDR3 runs 15 residues. CDR3 region: CASRPARGGDTEQFF. For the CDR3, the DNA is TGTGCCAGCAGGCCCGCCCGTGGAGGGGACACTGAGCAGTTCTTC.